This TCR beta chain was sequenced during a study of blood T cell repertoires in COVID-19. In the study overall: Spain, Italy and the United States supplied samples that represented acute and convalescent COVID-19. From T cells, B-cell-depleted T cells, or PBMCs came the material, which was cDNA or gDNA.

The V end was cut by 4 bases, the J end by 5 bases, with 15 bases between. There are 14 residues in the CDR3. Germline assignment: CDR1 SEHNR and CDR2 FQNEAQ (reference sequence). In the source study's methods: Reference gene primer amplification in the assay estimated nucleated cell counts. The method was immunoSEQ multiplex PCR; TCRdb's version includes in-frame clones alone and lacks a portion of them. V, J and clone size are taken as reported in that table, and D and trimming were inferred from the DNA itself. The sample carries nearly 200,000 clones, around four fifths recorded once. This TCR was sampled from a human donor in a cohort sampled during active COVID-19. Specimen: peripheral blood. The V and J genes are TRBV7-9 and TRBJ2-7; possibly TRBD2 for D (6 bases). The CDR3 region is CASSWGVRTDEQYV. CDR3 coding DNA: TGTGCCAGCAGCTGGGGGGTCCGGACGGACGAGCAGTACGTC.